This TCR beta chain was captured by sequencing in a study of shared clonotypes between healthy human individuals. This CDR3 has 13 amino acids. The V end was cut by 1 base, the J end by 0 bases, with 5 bases between. Germline lookup yields CDR1 SGHDT and CDR2 YYEEEE. Findings of the study overall: Memory subsets had estimated richness that was generally smaller than that of naive subsets.

A CD45RA+ naive subset and a CD45RA-negative memory subset were split from CD4+ cells. TCRdb's table, derived via immunoSEQ multiplex PCR, lists solely in-frame clones and lacks some. The table has a few million clones, about nine tenths seen once. With regard to this clone: Its antigen remains unknown.

This rearrangement joins TRBV5-6 to TRBJ2-7; D is unresolved. The sequenced sample was naive CD4+ T cells from PBMCs. Documented subset: CD45RA+ positively selected. The clonotype originates from a man in his late teens or twenties in good health. Some clones in this sample may be carry-over from other donors' samples. CDR3 bases: TGTGCCAGCAGCTTGTACCACTCCTACGAGCAGTACTTC. Translating it yields CASSLYHSYEQYF.